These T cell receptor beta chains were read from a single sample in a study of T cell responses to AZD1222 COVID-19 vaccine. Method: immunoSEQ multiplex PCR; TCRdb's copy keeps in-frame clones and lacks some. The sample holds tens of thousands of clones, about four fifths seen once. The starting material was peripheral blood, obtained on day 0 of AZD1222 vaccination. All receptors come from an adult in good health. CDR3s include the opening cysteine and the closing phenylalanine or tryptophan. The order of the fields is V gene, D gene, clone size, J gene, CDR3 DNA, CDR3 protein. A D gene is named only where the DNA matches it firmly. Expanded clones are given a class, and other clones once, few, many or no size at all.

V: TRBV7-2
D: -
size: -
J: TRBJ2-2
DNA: TGTGCCAGCAGCCCAGGGAGGACCGGGGAGCTGTTTTTT
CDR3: CASSPGRTGELFF

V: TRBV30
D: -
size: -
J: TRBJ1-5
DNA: TGTGCCTGGAGTAGCAATAGCAATCAGCCCCAGCATTTT
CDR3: CAWSSNSNQPQHF

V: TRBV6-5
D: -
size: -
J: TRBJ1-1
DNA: TGTGCCAGCAGAAACATGAGAAACACTGAAGCTTTCTTT
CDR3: CASRNMRNTEAFF

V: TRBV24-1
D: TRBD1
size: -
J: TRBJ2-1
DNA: TGTGCCACCAGTTGGACAGGGGGCGAAGATGAGCAGTTCTTC
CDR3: CATSWTGGEDEQFF

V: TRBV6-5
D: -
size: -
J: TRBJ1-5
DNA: TGTGCCAGCAGCTCGTATAGTGATCAGCCCCAGCATTTT
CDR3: CASSSYSDQPQHF

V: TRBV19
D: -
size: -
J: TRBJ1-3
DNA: TGTGCCAGTGCGCGGACCGAGATAAACACCATATATTTT
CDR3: CASARTEINTIYF

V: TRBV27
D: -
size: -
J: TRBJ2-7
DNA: TGTGCCAGCAGTTTTCTGGGGGAGGTAGGCGAGCAGTACTTC
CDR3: CASSFLGEVGEQYF

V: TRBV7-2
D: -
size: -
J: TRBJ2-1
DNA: TGTGCCAGCAGCTTAGCCTCGCATGAGCAGTTCTTC
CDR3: CASSLASHEQFF

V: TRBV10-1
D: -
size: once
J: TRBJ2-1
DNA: TGCGCCAGCAGTGAGACCTCTGCTGGTGAGCAGTTCTTC
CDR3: CASSETSAGEQFF

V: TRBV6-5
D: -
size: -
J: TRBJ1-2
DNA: TGTGCCAGCAAGAAAGGCGTAAACTATGGCTACACCTTC
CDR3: CASKKGVNYGYTF

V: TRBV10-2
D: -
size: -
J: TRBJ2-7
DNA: TGCGCCAGCAGTTTTAGCTATCAGGAGGACGAGCAGTACTTC
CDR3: CASSFSYQEDEQYF

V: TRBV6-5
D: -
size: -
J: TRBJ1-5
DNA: TGTGCCAGCAGCACGAATCAGCCCCAGCATTTT
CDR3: CASSTNQPQHF

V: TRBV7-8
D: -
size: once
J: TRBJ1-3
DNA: TGTGCCAGCAGCTTGGGGGGGGGTGGAATCGGAAACACCATATATTTT
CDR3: CASSLGGGGIGNTIYF

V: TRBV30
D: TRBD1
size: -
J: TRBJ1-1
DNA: TGTGCCTGGGACAGGGGAGGGAGTACTGAAGCTTTCTTT
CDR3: CAWDRGGSTEAFF

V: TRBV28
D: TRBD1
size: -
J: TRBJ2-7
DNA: TGTGCCAGCAGTCGGGACAGACTCTACGAGCAGTACTTC
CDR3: CASSRDRLYEQYF

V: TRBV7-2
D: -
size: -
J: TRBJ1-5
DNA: TGTGCCAGCAGCTTATCCAACCCGACGGCTAGCAATCAGCCCCAGCATTTT
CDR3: CASSLSNPTASNQPQHF

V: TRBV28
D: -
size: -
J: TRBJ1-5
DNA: TGTGCCAGCAGACACGGAGGACAGCCCCAGCATTTT
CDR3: CASRHGGQPQHF

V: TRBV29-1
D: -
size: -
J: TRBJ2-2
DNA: TGCAGCGTTGAAACCAGCGGGCCCGGGGAGCTGTTTTTT
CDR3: CSVETSGPGELFF

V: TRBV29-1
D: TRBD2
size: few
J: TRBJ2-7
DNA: TGCAGCGTTGTGACTAGCGGGAGTTACGAGCAGTACTTC
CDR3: CSVVTSGSYEQYF

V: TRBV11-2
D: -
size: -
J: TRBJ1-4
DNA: TGTGCCAGCAGCTTCAGGGGTACTAATGAAAAACTGTTTTTT
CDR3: CASSFRGTNEKLFF

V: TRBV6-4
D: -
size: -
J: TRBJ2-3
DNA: TGTGCCAGCAGTGAGAGGGGGGAAGATACGCAGTATTTT
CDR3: CASSERGEDTQYF

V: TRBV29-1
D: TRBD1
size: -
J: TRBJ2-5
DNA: TGCAGCGCCCAGAAGACAGGGGACTCCCAAGAGACCCAGTACTTC
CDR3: CSAQKTGDSQETQYF

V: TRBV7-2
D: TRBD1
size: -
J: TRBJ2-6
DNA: TGTGCCAGCAGCCCTCGACAGGGGACTGGGGCCAACGTCCTGACTTTC
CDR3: CASSPRQGTGANVLTF

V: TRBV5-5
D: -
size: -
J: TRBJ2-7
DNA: TGTGCCAGCAGCGGTCGAGCGGCCTACGAGCAGTACTTC
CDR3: CASSGRAAYEQYF